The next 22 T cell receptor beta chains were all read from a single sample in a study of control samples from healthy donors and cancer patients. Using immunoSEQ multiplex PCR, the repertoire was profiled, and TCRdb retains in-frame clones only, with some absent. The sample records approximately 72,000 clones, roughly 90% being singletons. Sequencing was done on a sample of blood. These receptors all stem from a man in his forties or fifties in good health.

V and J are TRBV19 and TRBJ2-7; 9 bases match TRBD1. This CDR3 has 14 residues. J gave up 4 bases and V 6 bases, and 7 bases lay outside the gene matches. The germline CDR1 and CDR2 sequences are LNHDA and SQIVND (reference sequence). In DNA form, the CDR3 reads TGTGCCAGTAGCCGGGACAGGGAGTTTTACGAGCAGTACTTC. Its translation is CASSRDREFYEQYF.

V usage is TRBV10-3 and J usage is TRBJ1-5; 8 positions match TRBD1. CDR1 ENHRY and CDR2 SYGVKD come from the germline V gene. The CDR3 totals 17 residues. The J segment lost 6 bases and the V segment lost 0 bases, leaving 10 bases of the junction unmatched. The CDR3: CAISESGQGARIQPQHF. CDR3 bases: TGTGCCATCAGTGAGTCGGGGCAGGGGGCGCGAATTCAGCCCCAGCATTTT.

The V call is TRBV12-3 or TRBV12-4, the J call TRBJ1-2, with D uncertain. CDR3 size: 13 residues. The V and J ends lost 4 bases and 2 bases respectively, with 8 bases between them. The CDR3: CASSYFTNYGYTF. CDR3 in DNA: TGTGCCAGCAGTTACTTCACCAACTATGGCTACACCTTC.

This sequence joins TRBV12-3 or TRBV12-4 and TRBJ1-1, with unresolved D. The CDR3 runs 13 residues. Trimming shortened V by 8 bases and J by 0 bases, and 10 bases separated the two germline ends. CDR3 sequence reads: CASQEGMNTEAFF. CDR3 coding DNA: TGTGCCAGCCAAGAGGGAATGAACACTGAAGCTTTCTTT.

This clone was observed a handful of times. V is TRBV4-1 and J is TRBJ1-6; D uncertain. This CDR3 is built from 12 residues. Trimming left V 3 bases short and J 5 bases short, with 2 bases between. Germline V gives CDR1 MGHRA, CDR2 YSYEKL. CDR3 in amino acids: CASSHNNSPLHF. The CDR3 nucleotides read TGCGCCAGCAGCCATAATAATTCACCCCTCCACTTT.

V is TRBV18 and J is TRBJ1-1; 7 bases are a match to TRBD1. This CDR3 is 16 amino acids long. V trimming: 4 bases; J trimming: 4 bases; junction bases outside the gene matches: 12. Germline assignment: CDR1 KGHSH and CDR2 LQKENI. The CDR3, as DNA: TGTGCCAGCTCACGAACAGGGGCCGGTGAGAGCACTGAAGCTTTCTTT. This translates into CASSRTGAGESTEAFF.

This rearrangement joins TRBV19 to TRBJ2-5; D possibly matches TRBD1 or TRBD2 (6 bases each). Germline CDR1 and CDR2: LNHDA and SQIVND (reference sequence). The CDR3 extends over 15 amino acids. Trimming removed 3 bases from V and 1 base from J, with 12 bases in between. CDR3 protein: CASSMRGGTQETQYF. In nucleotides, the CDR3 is TGTGCCAGTAGTATGAGAGGGGGGACCCAAGAGACCCAGTACTTC.

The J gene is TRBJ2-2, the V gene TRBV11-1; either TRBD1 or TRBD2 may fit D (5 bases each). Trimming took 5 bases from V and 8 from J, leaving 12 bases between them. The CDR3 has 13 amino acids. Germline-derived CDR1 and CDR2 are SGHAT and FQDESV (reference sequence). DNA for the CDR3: TGTGCCAGCAGCCCGAGGGGCGAAGGGGAGCTGTTTTTT. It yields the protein CASSPRGEGELFF.

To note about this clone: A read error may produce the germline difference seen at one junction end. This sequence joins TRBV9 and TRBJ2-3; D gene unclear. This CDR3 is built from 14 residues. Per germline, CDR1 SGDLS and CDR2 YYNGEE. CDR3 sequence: CASSPSGLTDTQYF. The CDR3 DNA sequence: TGTGCCAGCAGCCCTTCGGGCCTCACAGATACACAGTATTTT. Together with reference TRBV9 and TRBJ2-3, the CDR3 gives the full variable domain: DSGVTQTPKHLITATGQRVTLRCSPRSGDLSVYWYQQSLDQGLQFLIQYYNGEERAKGNILERFSAQQFPDLHSELNLSSLELGDSALYFCASSPSGLTDTQYFGPGTRLTVL.

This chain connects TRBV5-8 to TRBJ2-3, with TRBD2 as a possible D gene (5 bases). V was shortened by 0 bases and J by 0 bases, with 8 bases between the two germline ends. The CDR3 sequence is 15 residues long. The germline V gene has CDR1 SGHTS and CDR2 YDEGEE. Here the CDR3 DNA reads TGTGCCAGCAGCTTGGGGCTAGCAAGCACAGATACGCAGTATTTT. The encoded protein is CASSLGLASTDTQYF.

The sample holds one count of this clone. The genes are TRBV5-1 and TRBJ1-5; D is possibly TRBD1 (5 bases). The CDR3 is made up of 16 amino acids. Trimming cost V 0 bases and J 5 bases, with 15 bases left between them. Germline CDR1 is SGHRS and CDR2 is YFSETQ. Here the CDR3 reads CASSLVGQGGDQPQHF. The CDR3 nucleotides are TGCGCCAGCAGCTTGGTGGGTCAGGGCGGAGATCAGCCCCAGCATTTT.

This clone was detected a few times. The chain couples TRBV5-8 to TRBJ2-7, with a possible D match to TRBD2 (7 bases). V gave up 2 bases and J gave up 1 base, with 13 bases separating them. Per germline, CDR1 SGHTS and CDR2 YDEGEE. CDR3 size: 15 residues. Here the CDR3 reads CASSLGGGASYEQYF. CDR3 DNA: TGTGCCAGCAGCTTAGGAGGGGGGGCGTCCTACGAGCAGTACTTC.

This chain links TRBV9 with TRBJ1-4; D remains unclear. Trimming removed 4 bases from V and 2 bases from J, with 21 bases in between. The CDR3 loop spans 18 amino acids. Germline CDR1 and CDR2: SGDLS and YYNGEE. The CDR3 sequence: CASSSGLLLFGTNEKLFF. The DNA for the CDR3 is TGTGCCAGCAGCTCCGGTCTCCTCTTATTTGGCACTAATGAAAAACTGTTTTTT.

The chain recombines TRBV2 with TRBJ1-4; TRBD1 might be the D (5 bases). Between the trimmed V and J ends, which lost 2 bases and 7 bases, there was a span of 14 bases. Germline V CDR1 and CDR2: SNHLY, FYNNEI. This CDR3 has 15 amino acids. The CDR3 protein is CASSEMGTGGEKLFF. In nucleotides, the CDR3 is TGTGCCAGCAGTGAAATGGGGACGGGAGGTGAAAAACTGTTTTTT.

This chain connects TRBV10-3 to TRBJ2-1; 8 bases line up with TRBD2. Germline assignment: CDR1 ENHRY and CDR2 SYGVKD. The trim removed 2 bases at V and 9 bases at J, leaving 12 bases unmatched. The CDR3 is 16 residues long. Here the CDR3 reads CAISEGRVAGSAEQFF. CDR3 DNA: TGTGCCATCAGTGAGGGGAGGGTAGCGGGGTCGGCTGAGCAGTTCTTC.

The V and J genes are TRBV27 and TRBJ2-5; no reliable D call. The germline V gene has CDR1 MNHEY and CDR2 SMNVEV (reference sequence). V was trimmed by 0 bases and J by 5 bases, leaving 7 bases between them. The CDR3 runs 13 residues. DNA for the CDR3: TGTGCCAGCAGTTTATCAGTGGAGGAGACCCAGTACTTC. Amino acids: CASSLSVEETQYF.

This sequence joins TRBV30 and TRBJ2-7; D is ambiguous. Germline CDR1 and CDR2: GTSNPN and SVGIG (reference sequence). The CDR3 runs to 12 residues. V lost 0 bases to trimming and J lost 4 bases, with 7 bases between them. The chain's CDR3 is CAWSVQSYEQYF. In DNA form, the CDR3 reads TGTGCCTGGAGTGTACAAAGTTACGAGCAGTACTTC.

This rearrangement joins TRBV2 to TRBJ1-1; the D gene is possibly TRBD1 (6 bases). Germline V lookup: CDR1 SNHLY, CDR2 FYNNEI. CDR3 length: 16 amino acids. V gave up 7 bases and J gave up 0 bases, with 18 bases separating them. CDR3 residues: CASTPPQGHMNTEAFF. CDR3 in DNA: TGTGCCAGCACCCCTCCCCAGGGACATATGAACACTGAAGCTTTCTTT.

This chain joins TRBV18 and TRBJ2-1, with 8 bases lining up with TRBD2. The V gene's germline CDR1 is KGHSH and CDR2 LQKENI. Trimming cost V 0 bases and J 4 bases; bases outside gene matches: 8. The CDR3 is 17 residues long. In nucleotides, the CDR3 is TGTGCCAGCTCACCACCGCTCGGGGGGGGCTCATACAATGAGCAGTTCTTC. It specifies CASSPPLGGGSYNEQFF.

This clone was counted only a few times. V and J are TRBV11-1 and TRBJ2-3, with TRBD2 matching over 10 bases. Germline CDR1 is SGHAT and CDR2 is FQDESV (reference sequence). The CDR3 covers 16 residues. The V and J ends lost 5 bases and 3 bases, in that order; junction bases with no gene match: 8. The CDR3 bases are TGTGCCAGCAGCAGCTCAACTAGCGGGGAGACAGATACGCAGTATTTT. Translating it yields CASSSSTSGETDTQYF.

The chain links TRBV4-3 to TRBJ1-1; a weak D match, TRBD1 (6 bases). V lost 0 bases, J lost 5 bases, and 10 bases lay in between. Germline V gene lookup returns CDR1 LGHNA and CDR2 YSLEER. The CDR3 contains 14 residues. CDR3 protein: CASSQDSRGTEAFF. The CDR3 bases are TGCGCCAGCAGCCAAGATAGCAGGGGAACTGAAGCTTTCTTT.

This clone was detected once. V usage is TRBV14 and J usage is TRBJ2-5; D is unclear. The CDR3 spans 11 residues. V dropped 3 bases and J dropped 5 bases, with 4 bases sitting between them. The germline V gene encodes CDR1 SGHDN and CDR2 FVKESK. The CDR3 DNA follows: TGTGCCAGCAGCCACACGGAGACCCAGTACTTC. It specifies CASSHTETQYF.